This T cell receptor beta chain was sequenced in a study of blood T cells in healthy people across ages. Germline V gene sequence: CDR1 SQVTM, CDR2 ANQGSEA. J lost 8 bases, V lost 7 bases, and 13 bases had no gene match. This CDR3 region has 14 residues. A sample-barcoded 5' primer and a J-beta primer mix were used in a second PCR of about 7 to 12 cycles. Every single cDNA molecule received a tag from a template-switch adaptor with 12 random nucleotides. TCRdb independently ran MiXCR on the 5' RACE reads; one entry per CDR3 protein. The sample holds about 1.1 million distinct CDR3 sequences, roughly two fifths seen once.

The chain links TRBV29-1 to TRBJ1-4; TRBD1 aligns across 7 bases. Sequencing was done on a sample of blood. This clonotype originated in a man aged 18 to 29 in good health. CDR3 residues: CSGGIGGLGEKLFF. DNA of the CDR3: TGCAGCGGCGGTATAGGGGGCCTCGGGGAAAAACTGTTTTTT.